The next 17 T cell receptor beta chains were all read from a single sample in a study of blood T cells in healthy people across ages. The second PCR ran roughly 6 to 11 cycles with a sample-barcoded 5' primer and J-beta primers. TCRdb ran MiXCR on the 5' RACE reads and lists one entry per CDR3 protein. Among under 2,000,000 distinct CDR3 sequences listed, just under 50% were seen once. The sequencing sample was made of blood. The receptors derive from a woman aged 40 to 55 in good health.

The CDR3 DNA sequence: TGCGCCAGCAGCCAAGATTTTAGGAGGCATACGCAGTATTTT. Translated: CASSQDFRRHTQYF. This chain connects TRBV4-3 to TRBJ2-3; a possible D gene is TRBD2 (5 bases). Trimming pared 0 bases from V and 7 bases from J, leaving 11 bases between. CDR1 is LGHNA and CDR2 is YSLEER in the germline V gene. The CDR3 has 14 residues.

This clonotype was observed a handful of times. The chain couples TRBV3-1 to TRBJ2-5; 11 bases fit TRBD1. This CDR3 contains 18 residues. J gave up 6 bases and V 0 bases, and 12 bases lay outside the gene matches. Germline loops: CDR1 LGHDT, CDR2 YNNKEL (reference sequence). In DNA form, the CDR3 reads TGTGCCAGCAGCCAAGACTTCCCCCGGACAGGGGGCTTCCAGACCCAGTACTTC. The encoded protein is CASSQDFPRTGGFQTQYF.

The chain joins TRBV4-1 to TRBJ1-2; no clear D gene. Germline V gene sequence: CDR1 MGHRA, CDR2 YSYEKL. V lost 2 bases, J lost 5 bases, and 39 bases lay in between. The CDR3 has 23 residues. CDR3 nucleotides: TGCGCCAGCAGCCAATTCCCCTCATGGCCATATTGCCGGTCCTGCCCTCTTATATATGGCTACACCTTC. Protein sequence: CASSQFPSWPYCRSCPLIYGYTF.

About this clonotype itself: One end of the junction varies from germline; a read error may be responsible. The chain combines TRBV4-3 with TRBJ1-4; D is undetermined. CDR3 length: 15 amino acids. Germline CDR1 is LGHNA and CDR2 is YSLEER. CDR3: CTSSQLKGGSEKLFF. For the CDR3, the DNA is TGCACCAGCAGCCAGCTCAAGGGAGGAAGTGAAAAACTGTTTTTT.

The chain recombines TRBV29-1 with TRBJ2-1; D gene unclear. V lost 4 bases to trimming and J lost 3 bases, with 13 bases between them. This CDR3 is built from 14 residues. Germline CDR1 is SQVTM and CDR2 is ANQGSEA. CDR3 protein: CSVVGILLYNEQFF. As DNA, the CDR3 is TGCAGCGTTGTCGGTATCCTCCTCTACAATGAGCAGTTCTTC.

This clonotype was counted only a few times. Relative to the germline gene, one junction end is altered; a read error may explain this. The chain carries TRBV7-9 and TRBJ2-1; the D gene is possibly TRBD2 (7 bases). Germline assignment: CDR1 SEHNR and CDR2 FQNEAQ (reference sequence). This CDR3 is built from 13 residues. CDR3 DNA sequence: TGTGCCAGCGGCTTGGGGGGGGCCAGTGAGCAGTTCTTC. Amino acid sequence: CASGLGGASEQFF.

The V gene is TRBV6-6, the J gene TRBJ1-5; D gene ambiguous. Germline CDR1 and CDR2: MNHNY and SVGAGI (reference sequence). V lost 7 bases, J lost 0 bases, and 13 bases lay in between. The CDR3 has 15 residues. The CDR3 reads CASTLAGVSNQPQHF. The CDR3 region has the DNA TGTGCCAGCACTTTGGCGGGAGTTAGCAATCAGCCCCAGCATTTT.

This clonotype has a handful of counts. V is TRBV14 and J is TRBJ2-5; D gene ambiguous. The CDR3 sequence is 15 residues long. Germline CDR1 and CDR2: SGHDN and FVKESK. With 1 base removed from V and 3 bases from J, the gap between germline ends came to 12 bases. CDR3 sequence (DNA): TGTGCCAGCAGCCAAGGATACCGCCGAGAAGAGACCCAGTACTTC. As protein: CASSQGYRREETQYF.

J is TRBJ1-2 and V is TRBV27; no reliable D call. From germline, CDR1 is MNHEY and CDR2 SMNVEV (reference sequence). The V end was cut by 6 bases, the J end by 0 bases, with 14 bases between. CDR3 length: 15 residues. CDR3 sequence (DNA): TGTGCCAGCAGGCCCACGTTATGGGCTAACTATGGCTACACCTTC. This encodes CASRPTLWANYGYTF.

This sequence joins TRBV24-1 and TRBJ1-2; D not certain. There are 12 residues in the CDR3. In germline, CDR1 is KGHDR, CDR2 SFDVKD. The V end was cut by 10 bases, the J end by 6 bases, with 14 bases between. CDR3 in DNA: TGTGCCACTAGCTCTGACAATCATGGCTACACCTTC. Encoded protein: CATSSDNHGYTF.

Only a few counts were recorded for this clonotype. The rearrangement joins TRBV5-1 to TRBJ2-5, with D possibly called TRBD1 or TRBD2 (5 bases each). CDR1 SGHRS and CDR2 YFSETQ come from the germline V gene. V shed 3 bases and J shed 5 bases, with 14 bases lying between them. The CDR3 sequence is 14 residues long. The CDR3: CASSYYGAGETQYF. CDR3 nucleotides: TGCGCCAGCAGCTACTACGGGGCCGGGGAGACCCAGTACTTC.

This rearrangement joins TRBV4-3 to TRBJ2-4, with D possibly TRBD1 on 6 matching bases. The CDR3 is 19 residues long. CDR1 and CDR2 from the germline V gene are LGHNA and YSLEER. V was cut by 1 base and J by 1 base, with 20 bases left in between. Written as DNA, the CDR3 is TGCGCCAGCAGCCAAGCCTTGATGGGCGGGCAGGGGGCCAAAAACATTCAGTACTTC. This encodes CASSQALMGGQGAKNIQYF.

This sequence joins TRBV5-6 and TRBJ2-7; a weak D match, TRBD1 (6 bases). Germline CDR1 SGHDT, CDR2 YYEEEE. There are 13 residues in the CDR3. Trimming took off 4 bases at V and 7 bases at J, with 15 bases between the two ends. In DNA form, the CDR3 reads TGTGCCAGCAGCCAGACAGGTATGAGTGAGCAGTACTTC. Encoded protein: CASSQTGMSEQYF. The full variable domain, completed using reference TRBV5-6 and TRBJ2-7, is DAGVTQSPTHLIKTRGQQVTLRCSPKSGHDTVSWYQQALGQGPQFIFQYYEEEERQRGNFPDRFSGHQFPNYSSELNVNALLLGDSALYLCASSQTGMSEQYFGPGTRLTVT.

This clonotype was seen a handful of times. The rearrangement uses TRBV4-2 and TRBJ2-5; 11 nucleotides agree with TRBD2. V shed 0 bases and J 5 bases; nucleotides not matched to a gene: 11. This CDR3 is 18 amino acids long. Germline values: CDR1 LGHNA, CDR2 YNFKEQ. Here the CDR3 DNA reads TGTGCCAGCAGCCAAGATTCCCTAGCGGGGGGCCGGGTGGAGACCCAGTACTTC. Its protein product is CASSQDSLAGGRVETQYF.

The gene calls are TRBV7-2 and TRBJ1-1; a weak D match, TRBD1 (5 bases). V lost 2 bases to trimming and J lost 10 bases, with 17 bases between them. This CDR3 is 14 amino acids long. CDR1 SGHTA and CDR2 FQGNSA come from the germline V gene. In DNA form, the CDR3 reads TGTGCCAGCAGCTTAAACCACGGGACGGGGGGAGCTTTCTTT. It encodes CASSLNHGTGGAFF.

The CDR3 loop reads CSVEGDWKSADTQYF. The CDR3 DNA reads as TGCAGCGTTGAAGGGGACTGGAAAAGCGCAGATACGCAGTATTTT. V gene TRBV29-1 combines with J gene TRBJ2-3; tentative D call: TRBD2 (6 bases). The length of the CDR3 is 15 residues. With 1 base removed from V and 4 bases from J, the gap between germline ends came to 15 bases. Germline V gene sequence: CDR1 SQVTM, CDR2 ANQGSEA.

The rearrangement links TRBV6-2 or TRBV6-3 to TRBJ2-5; the D call may be TRBD1 or TRBD2 (6 bases each). The DNA end favors TRBJ2-7, so the J call may be wrong. The CDR3 is made up of 13 amino acids. Looked up from germline, CDR1 is MNHEY and CDR2 is SVGEGT. This chain's CDR3 is CASNNGKGGEQYF. The CDR3 region has the DNA TGTGCCAGCAATAACGGAAAGGGGGGCGAGCAGTACTTC.